This T cell receptor (beta chain) was identified during a study of breast tumors, draining lymph nodes, adjacent tissues. General study findings and limits: Most tumor T cells seemingly derive from lymph node, then expand in tumor. Compared with lymph nodes, tumors were less diverse; compared with nontumor tissue, more. Luminal-like breast cancer showed significantly higher tumor–nontumor repertoire similarity than basal-like. Tumor T cell lymph node origin was a supported hypothesis, not proven.

In TCRdb, the multiplex PCR reads were re-called with MiXCR into one record per CDR3 protein. Here the sample spans some 47,000 distinct CDR3 sequences, about 40% being singletons. This clonotype was counted many times. Its antigen remains unknown. Germline is not matched at one junction end, which may reflect a read error. CDR1 and CDR2 from the germline V gene are MNHEY and SVGAGI. This CDR3 is 16 amino acids long. The source material was breast tumor tissue. The chain couples TRBV6-5 to TRBJ2-1; 8 positions match TRBD1. The receptor's source is a female donor with breast cancer. Some clones in this sample may be carry-over from other donors' samples. CDR3 bases: TGTGCCAGCAGTCACTCGACAGGGGCCGGAAACAATGAGCAGTTCTTC. Translation: CASSHSTGAGNNEQFF.